The 12 T cell receptor beta chains below come from one sample, sequenced in a study of identical twins. TCRdb passed the 5' RACE reads through MiXCR, listing each CDR3 protein once. Of 300,000 to 350,000 distinct CDR3 sequences in the sample, around an eighth were seen once. The sample also formed part of further work on yellow fever vaccine responses in identical twins.

The specimen was CD8+ T cells sorted from blood. The receptors come from a woman younger than 35 in good health.

This clonotype was picked up a small number of times. The rearrangement joins TRBV14 to TRBJ2-1, with 7 bases matching TRBD2. Germline-derived CDR1 and CDR2 are SGHDN and FVKESK. J was trimmed by 8 bases and V by 0 bases; bases with no gene match: 13. The CDR3 has 17 amino acids. The CDR3 nucleotides are TGTGCCAGCAGCCAAGAGTCGGGAGGCATCGCAGCCGATGAGCAGTTCTTC. Protein: CASSQESGGIAADEQFF.

This clonotype was observed a handful of times. V usage is TRBV20-1 and J usage is TRBJ2-3, with a possible D match to TRBD1 (6 bases). Germline V CDR1 and CDR2: DFQATT, SNEGSKA (reference sequence). The CDR3 is 14 amino acids. Trimming removed 6 bases at V and 2 bases at J, with 15 bases between. CDR3 sequence reads: CSAREWTATDTQYF. In DNA form, the CDR3 reads TGCAGTGCGCGCGAGTGGACAGCCACAGATACGCAGTATTTT.

In this sample, this clonotype turned up a few times. This chain connects TRBV12-3 or TRBV12-4 to TRBJ2-1, with 9 bases identical to TRBD2. The CDR3 runs to 19 residues. The J segment lost 6 bases and the V segment lost 5 bases, leaving 20 bases of the junction unmatched. The chain's CDR3 is CASSLGASGANAEGNEQFF. CDR3 DNA sequence: TGTGCCAGCAGTCTGGGGGCTAGCGGGGCTAACGCGGAGGGCAATGAGCAGTTCTTC.

In this sample, this clonotype turned up a few times. The J gene is TRBJ2-1, the V gene TRBV20-1; D is perhaps TRBD2 (6 bases). With 3 bases removed from V and 10 bases from J, the gap between germline ends came to 31 bases. The CDR3 loop spans 18 amino acids. Germline CDR1 and CDR2: DFQATT and SNEGSKA (reference sequence). CDR3 coding DNA: TGCAGTGCTAGTATTCGGCGGGCGGGGAGCCGTTGGGAGGAAGAGCAGTTCTTC. Its protein product is CSASIRRAGSRWEEEQFF.

The chain is built from TRBV3-1 and TRBJ2-5; TRBD2 aligns across 7 bases. This CDR3 contains 15 residues. Germline V gene lookup returns CDR1 LGHDT and CDR2 YNNKEL (reference sequence). The V segment lost 1 base and the J segment 2 bases; nucleotides outside the gene matches: 4. CDR3 DNA: TGTGCCAGCAGCCAAGTCGCGGGGGTGCAAGAGACCCAGTACTTC. Encoded protein: CASSQVAGVQETQYF.

The chain has TRBV11-2 and TRBJ1-2, with 8 bases matching TRBD1. Germline CDR1 and CDR2: SGHAT and FQNNGV. This CDR3 has 15 amino acids. Trimming took 1 base from V and 4 from J; bases not matched to a gene: 5. CDR3 bases: TGTGCCAGCAGCTTAGGTCAGGGGGCGAGCTATGGCTACACCTTC. This gives the protein CASSLGQGASYGYTF.

This clonotype has more than one count but fewer than ten. V and J are TRBV28 and TRBJ2-2; D uncertain. The CDR3 spans 16 residues. V was clipped by 2 bases and J by 7 bases, with 17 bases between them. CDR1 and CDR2 from the germline V gene are MDHEN and SYDVKM. The CDR3 region is CASSLGLLGPGGELFF. The CDR3 DNA reads TGTGCCAGCAGTTTAGGATTATTAGGGCCGGGCGGGGAGCTGTTTTTT.

This clonotype has more than one count but fewer than ten. The chain links TRBV29-1 to TRBJ2-1; 11 bases are a match to TRBD2. V was clipped by 3 bases and J by 0 bases; unmatched bases: 10. Germline CDR1 reads SQVTM; CDR2 reads ANQGSEA. The CDR3 runs 18 residues. The CDR3 here is CSVESASGRSNSYNEQFF. The CDR3 region has the DNA TGCAGCGTTGAGTCGGCTAGCGGGAGGAGCAACTCCTACAATGAGCAGTTCTTC.

This clonotype was observed a handful of times. The chain employs TRBV12-3 or TRBV12-4 and TRBJ2-7; maybe TRBD1 (6 bases). The CDR3 extends over 15 amino acids. Trimming pared 5 bases from V and 0 bases from J, leaving 14 bases between. In DNA, the CDR3 is TGTGCCAGCAGTCCAACGGGACATGGCTCCTACGAGCAGTACTTC. Protein product: CASSPTGHGSYEQYF.

This chain uses TRBV11-3 with TRBJ2-1, with 10 bases fitting TRBD1. CDR1 SGHNT and CDR2 YENEEA come from the germline V gene. Losses at the gene ends were 5 bases for V and 5 bases for J; bases not matched to a gene: 9. This CDR3 is built from 16 residues. CDR3 nucleotide sequence: TGTGCCAGCAGCCCTACCCGGGACAGGGGCGACAATGAGCAGTTCTTC. Encoded protein: CASSPTRDRGDNEQFF.

The chain combines TRBV27 with TRBJ2-7, with 7 nucleotides matching TRBD1. Germline CDR1 MNHEY, CDR2 SMNVEV (reference sequence). J was trimmed by 2 bases and V by 7 bases; bases with no gene match: 11. This CDR3 contains 15 residues. Here the CDR3 reads CASTLTGTEPYEQYF. The CDR3 bases are TGTGCCAGCACCCTCACCGGGACAGAACCCTACGAGCAGTACTTC.

The V call is TRBV6-5, the J call TRBJ1-1; a weak D match, TRBD1 (5 bases). The germline V gene has CDR1 MNHEY and CDR2 SVGAGI. This CDR3 is 14 amino acids long. V was pared by 2 bases and J by 1 base, with 8 bases between. CDR3 coding DNA: TGTGCCAGCAGTTACAGGACACCGAACACTGAAGCTTTCTTT. Translation gives CASSYRTPNTEAFF.